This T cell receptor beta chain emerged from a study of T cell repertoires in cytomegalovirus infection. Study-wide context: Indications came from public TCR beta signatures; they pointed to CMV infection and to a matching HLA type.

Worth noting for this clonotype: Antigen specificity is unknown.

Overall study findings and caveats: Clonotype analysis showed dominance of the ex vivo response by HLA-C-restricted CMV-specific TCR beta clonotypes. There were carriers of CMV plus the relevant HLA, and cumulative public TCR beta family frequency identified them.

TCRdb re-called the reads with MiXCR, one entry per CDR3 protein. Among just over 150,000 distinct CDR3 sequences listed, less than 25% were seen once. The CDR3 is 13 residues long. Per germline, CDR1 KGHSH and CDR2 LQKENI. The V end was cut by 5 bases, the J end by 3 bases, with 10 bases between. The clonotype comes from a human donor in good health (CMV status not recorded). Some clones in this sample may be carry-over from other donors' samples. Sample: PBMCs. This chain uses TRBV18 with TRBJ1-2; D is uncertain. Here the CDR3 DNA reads TGTGCCAGCTCAATCGGAGAGGACTATGGCTACACCTTC. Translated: CASSIGEDYGYTF.